This is a list of T cell receptor beta chains from one sample in a study of post-analysis software for immune sequencing data. TCRdb redid the calling of the PCR reads with MiXCR, one entry per CDR3 protein. Among roughly 620,000 distinct CDR3 sequences listed, around 40% were seen once. The sample was blood. The source of these receptors is a girl aged 10 to 17 with multiple sclerosis. CDR3s include the opening cysteine and the closing phenylalanine or tryptophan. The order of the fields is D gene, clone size, V gene, J gene, CDR3 DNA, CDR3 protein. The D gene is left open where the match is weak. A row's size may be missing; if present it is once, few, many or a size class.

d_call: TRBD2
clone_size: .
v_call: TRBV20-1
j_call: TRBJ2-1
cdr3_nt: TGCAGTGCTATATCCGGGACTAGGGTGTCCGATGAGCAGTTCTTC
cdr3_aa: CSAISGTRVSDEQFF

d_call: .
clone_size: .
v_call: TRBV12-3/TRBV12-4
j_call: TRBJ1-2
cdr3_nt: TGTGCCAGCAGTTTAAGAGGGGGAAAGGTATATCATGGCTACACCTTC
cdr3_aa: CASSLRGGKVYHGYTF

d_call: TRBD1
clone_size: .
v_call: TRBV6-6
j_call: TRBJ1-1
cdr3_nt: TGTGCCAGCAGTTACTCGGTCCAGGGGGCGGACACTGAAGCTTTCTTT
cdr3_aa: CASSYSVQGADTEAFF

d_call: TRBD2
clone_size: .
v_call: TRBV10-3
j_call: TRBJ2-7
cdr3_nt: TGTGCCATCAGTGAGGTTACAGCGGGAGCTATCGAGCAGTACTTC
cdr3_aa: CAISEVTAGAIEQYF

d_call: TRBD2
clone_size: .
v_call: TRBV7-9
j_call: TRBJ2-5
cdr3_nt: TGTGCCAGCAGCTTAGTCCCAGCGGGAGGATACTGGGTGCTGACCCAGTACTTC
cdr3_aa: CASSLVPAGGYWVLTQYF

d_call: TRBD1
clone_size: .
v_call: TRBV12-3/TRBV12-4
j_call: TRBJ1-1
cdr3_nt: TGTGCCAGCACCCCAGGAGGGGGCGAAGCTTTCTTT
cdr3_aa: CASTPGGGEAFF

d_call: .
clone_size: .
v_call: TRBV15
j_call: TRBJ2-5
cdr3_nt: TGTGCCACCAGCAGAGATCCGGGACAACAAGAGACCCAGTACTTC
cdr3_aa: CATSRDPGQQETQYF

d_call: TRBD2
clone_size: .
v_call: TRBV20-1
j_call: TRBJ2-7
cdr3_nt: TGCAGTGCCGGGGCCAGCGGGAGGGACTACGAGCAGTACTTC
cdr3_aa: CSAGASGRDYEQYF

d_call: .
clone_size: .
v_call: TRBV7-3
j_call: TRBJ2-1
cdr3_nt: TGTGCCAGCAGCTTAGCACTAGTGGGGGGCGGGCAGTTCTTC
cdr3_aa: CASSLALVGGGQFF

d_call: .
clone_size: .
v_call: TRBV5-4
j_call: TRBJ2-1
cdr3_nt: TGTGCCAGCAGCTTGCACGGGGGGCCTTACAATGAGCAGTTCTTC
cdr3_aa: CASSLHGGPYNEQFF

d_call: TRBD2
clone_size: once
v_call: TRBV9
j_call: TRBJ2-3
cdr3_nt: TGTGCCAGCAGCGTAGCGGGAGGGGCTAGCACAGATACGCAGTATTTT
cdr3_aa: CASSVAGGASTDTQYF

d_call: .
clone_size: once
v_call: TRBV25-1
j_call: TRBJ1-1
cdr3_nt: TGTGCCAGCAGTGAATACCGGGGAGTGAACACTGAAGCTTTCTTT
cdr3_aa: CASSEYRGVNTEAFF

d_call: .
clone_size: .
v_call: TRBV6-6
j_call: TRBJ2-3
cdr3_nt: TGTGCCAGCACCCGCCCGGGCACAGATACGCAGTATTTT
cdr3_aa: CASTRPGTDTQYF

d_call: .
clone_size: .
v_call: TRBV4-1
j_call: TRBJ2-3
cdr3_nt: TGCGCCAGCAGCCCCCAGGCCACAGGTACGCAGTATTTT
cdr3_aa: CASSPQATGTQYF

d_call: .
clone_size: few
v_call: TRBV20-1
j_call: TRBJ2-3
cdr3_nt: TGCAGTGCTAGCCCTTCGACCGAGATTAGCACAGATACGCAGTATTTT
cdr3_aa: CSASPSTEISTDTQYF

d_call: .
clone_size: few
v_call: TRBV12-3/TRBV12-4
j_call: TRBJ2-5
cdr3_nt: TGTGCCAGCAGTCTTATGGGCCCCCAAGAGACCCAGTACTTC
cdr3_aa: CASSLMGPQETQYF

d_call: .
clone_size: few
v_call: TRBV4-2
j_call: TRBJ2-3
cdr3_nt: TGTGCCAGCAGCCAGGCGACTCGGCGGCCGGAGACCCCAGATACGCAGTATTTT
cdr3_aa: CASSQATRRPETPDTQYF

d_call: TRBD2
clone_size: .
v_call: TRBV12-3/TRBV12-4
j_call: TRBJ2-4
cdr3_nt: TGTGCCAGCAGTCCAGCCGGGACTAGTCGTGCCATTCAGTACTTC
cdr3_aa: CASSPAGTSRAIQYF

d_call: TRBD2
clone_size: .
v_call: TRBV5-1
j_call: TRBJ2-5
cdr3_nt: TGCGCCAGCAGCTTGGGGCAACTAGCGGGGGGACAAGAGACCCAGTACTTC
cdr3_aa: CASSLGQLAGGQETQYF

d_call: TRBD1
clone_size: .
v_call: TRBV29-1
j_call: TRBJ2-7
cdr3_nt: TGCAGCGTATCAGGATCCCGGGACAGGAGAGGCTACGAGCAGTACTTC
cdr3_aa: CSVSGSRDRRGYEQYF

d_call: .
clone_size: .
v_call: TRBV6-5
j_call: TRBJ1-4
cdr3_nt: TGTGCCAGCAGTCCCCGTGGGGGAGAAAAACTGTTTTTT
cdr3_aa: CASSPRGGEKLFF

d_call: TRBD1
clone_size: .
v_call: TRBV12-3/TRBV12-4
j_call: TRBJ2-7
cdr3_nt: TGTGCCAGCAGACCTACAGGGGGCCTCGATAATGAGCAGTACTTC
cdr3_aa: CASRPTGGLDNEQYF

d_call: TRBD1
clone_size: .
v_call: TRBV12-3/TRBV12-4
j_call: TRBJ2-6
cdr3_nt: TGTGCCAGCAGTTTGGGACAGGGTCCCTCTGGGGCCAACGTCCTGACTTTC
cdr3_aa: CASSLGQGPSGANVLTF

d_call: TRBD2
clone_size: .
v_call: TRBV7-2
j_call: TRBJ2-3
cdr3_nt: TGTGCCAGCGGCCTAGCGGGAGGGAGGGCAGATACGCAGTATTTT
cdr3_aa: CASGLAGGRADTQYF

d_call: TRBD1
clone_size: few
v_call: TRBV11-2
j_call: TRBJ2-1
cdr3_nt: TGTGCCAGCAGCCCAGACAGGGACCCTTACAATGAGCAGTTCTTC
cdr3_aa: CASSPDRDPYNEQFF

d_call: .
clone_size: few
v_call: TRBV3-1
j_call: TRBJ2-1
cdr3_nt: TGTGCCAGCAGCCAGAAGGCGGGCACAAATGAGCAGTTCTTC
cdr3_aa: CASSQKAGTNEQFF

d_call: TRBD2
clone_size: .
v_call: TRBV7-2
j_call: TRBJ2-7
cdr3_nt: TGTGCCAGCAGCTCCTTCATTAGCGGGGACGAGCAGTACTTC
cdr3_aa: CASSSFISGDEQYF

d_call: .
clone_size: .
v_call: TRBV6-1
j_call: TRBJ1-5
cdr3_nt: TGTGCCAGCAGTGAAGTCGGCAGGGTTAGGGCCCAGCATTTT
cdr3_aa: CASSEVGRVRAQHF

d_call: .
clone_size: .
v_call: TRBV4-1
j_call: TRBJ2-7
cdr3_nt: TGCGCCAGCAGCCACGCCAGTGGTTCCTACGAGCAGTACTTC
cdr3_aa: CASSHASGSYEQYF

d_call: .
clone_size: .
v_call: TRBV4-2
j_call: TRBJ2-3
cdr3_nt: TGTGCCAGCAGCCCACTAGAGGGACCCTTAGGCGCAGATACGCAGTATTTT
cdr3_aa: CASSPLEGPLGADTQYF

d_call: .
clone_size: many
v_call: TRBV6-5
j_call: TRBJ2-7
cdr3_nt: TGTGCCAGCAGTTACTCGGAGGGGAGCTACGAGCAGTACTTC
cdr3_aa: CASSYSEGSYEQYF

d_call: TRBD2
clone_size: .
v_call: TRBV20-1
j_call: TRBJ2-5
cdr3_nt: TGCAGTGCTAACCCTAGCGGGGGGCAAGAGACCCAGTACTTC
cdr3_aa: CSANPSGGQETQYF

d_call: TRBD1
clone_size: once
v_call: TRBV20-1
j_call: TRBJ1-6
cdr3_nt: TGCATTATAAGGGCCACAGGGGCAACCTATAATTCACCCCTCCACTTT
cdr3_aa: CIIRATGATYNSPLHF

d_call: .
clone_size: few
v_call: TRBV20-1
j_call: TRBJ2-1
cdr3_nt: TGCAGTGCTGCAAACGCTAATGAGCAGTTCTTC
cdr3_aa: CSAANANEQFF

d_call: .
clone_size: many
v_call: TRBV5-6
j_call: TRBJ2-3
cdr3_nt: TGTGCCAGCAAGCACCTCACCACAGATACGCAGTATTTT
cdr3_aa: CASKHLTTDTQYF

d_call: TRBD1
clone_size: .
v_call: TRBV20-1
j_call: TRBJ1-2
cdr3_nt: TGCAGTGCTAGAGGAACCGGGACAGCAAACTATGGCTACACCTTC
cdr3_aa: CSARGTGTANYGYTF

d_call: .
clone_size: .
v_call: TRBV7-8
j_call: TRBJ1-5
cdr3_nt: TGTGCCAGCAGCTTATGGGGGGAGCATCAGCCCCAGCATTTT
cdr3_aa: CASSLWGEHQPQHF

d_call: .
clone_size: .
v_call: TRBV21-1
j_call: TRBJ2-7
cdr3_nt: TGTGCCAGCAGCAAAACGAGGAGGGGCCACGAGCAGTACTTC
cdr3_aa: CASSKTRRGHEQYF

d_call: TRBD1
clone_size: few
v_call: TRBV5-1
j_call: TRBJ1-2
cdr3_nt: TGCGCCAGCAGCTGGGGGACAGGAAGCCATGGCTACACCTTC
cdr3_aa: CASSWGTGSHGYTF

d_call: .
clone_size: few
v_call: TRBV29-1
j_call: TRBJ2-3
cdr3_nt: TGCAGCGCGAGGACCGGCTGGGATACGCAGTATTTT
cdr3_aa: CSARTGWDTQYF

d_call: TRBD2
clone_size: .
v_call: TRBV5-5
j_call: TRBJ2-7
cdr3_nt: TGTGCCAGCAGCTTTCCAGGAAGCGGGAGGATTTACGAGCAGTACTTC
cdr3_aa: CASSFPGSGRIYEQYF

d_call: TRBD2
clone_size: .
v_call: TRBV20-1
j_call: TRBJ2-7
cdr3_nt: TGCAGTGCTATAGTAGCGGGGGTGACCTACGAGCAGTACTTC
cdr3_aa: CSAIVAGVTYEQYF

d_call: TRBD2
clone_size: .
v_call: TRBV4-1
j_call: TRBJ2-3
cdr3_nt: TGCGCCAGCAGCCAAGCGGGCGGGGGGTACACAGATACGCAGTATTTT
cdr3_aa: CASSQAGGGYTDTQYF

d_call: .
clone_size: .
v_call: TRBV5-5
j_call: TRBJ2-7
cdr3_nt: TGTGCCAGCAGCTCCACTCACGCGGCGGGGTACGAGCAGTACTTC
cdr3_aa: CASSSTHAAGYEQYF

d_call: TRBD1
clone_size: few
v_call: TRBV6-6
j_call: TRBJ2-5
cdr3_nt: TGTGCCAGCATTTCGGGGACAGAAGAGACCCAGTACTTC
cdr3_aa: CASISGTEETQYF

d_call: .
clone_size: .
v_call: TRBV6-1
j_call: TRBJ2-7
cdr3_nt: TGTGCCAGCAGTGAAGTAGGAGGGTACTACGAGCAGTACTTC
cdr3_aa: CASSEVGGYYEQYF

d_call: .
clone_size: .
v_call: TRBV10-3
j_call: TRBJ1-4
cdr3_nt: TGTGCCATCAGTGAGCCGGGCGAAAAACTGTTTTTT
cdr3_aa: CAISEPGEKLFF

d_call: .
clone_size: .
v_call: TRBV5-5
j_call: TRBJ2-7
cdr3_nt: TGTGCCAGCAGCTTGTCCCTCGCGGGGATCTACGAGCAGTACTTC
cdr3_aa: CASSLSLAGIYEQYF

d_call: .
clone_size: .
v_call: TRBV11-3
j_call: TRBJ2-1
cdr3_nt: TGTGCCAGCAGCGATCCCAAGGGGGGACAGCCCTACAATGAGCAGTTCTTC
cdr3_aa: CASSDPKGGQPYNEQFF

d_call: .
clone_size: once
v_call: TRBV20-1
j_call: TRBJ2-6
cdr3_nt: TGCAGTGCTAGCCCCTACTCTGGGGCCAACGTCCTGACTTTC
cdr3_aa: CSASPYSGANVLTF

d_call: TRBD2
clone_size: few
v_call: TRBV5-1
j_call: TRBJ2-1
cdr3_nt: TGCGCCAGCAGCTTGCAGACTAGCGCCACTCCCTACAATGAGCAGTTCTTC
cdr3_aa: CASSLQTSATPYNEQFF

d_call: TRBD2
clone_size: many
v_call: TRBV6-4
j_call: TRBJ2-1
cdr3_nt: TGTGCCAGCAGTGATTCCGGGACTAGGGAGCAGTTCTTC
cdr3_aa: CASSDSGTREQFF